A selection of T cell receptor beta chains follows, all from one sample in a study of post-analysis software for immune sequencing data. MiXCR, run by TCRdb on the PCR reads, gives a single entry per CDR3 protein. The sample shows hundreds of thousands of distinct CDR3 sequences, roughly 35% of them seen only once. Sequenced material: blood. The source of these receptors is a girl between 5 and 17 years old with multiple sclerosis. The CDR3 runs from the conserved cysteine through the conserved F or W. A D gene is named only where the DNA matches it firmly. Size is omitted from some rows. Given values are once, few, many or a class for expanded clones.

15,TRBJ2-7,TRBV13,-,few,TGTGCCAGCAGCCCAACAGGGCCTAGCTCCTACGAGCAGTACTTC,CASSPTGPSSYEQYF
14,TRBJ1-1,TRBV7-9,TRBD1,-,TGTGCCAGCAGCTTACAGGGGGCTGAAACTGAAGCTTTCTTT,CASSLQGAETEAFF
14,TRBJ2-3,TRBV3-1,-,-,TGTGCCAGCAGCCGGGTGGGGTTCACAGATACGCAGTATTTT,CASSRVGFTDTQYF
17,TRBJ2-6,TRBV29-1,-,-,TGCAGCGTTGAAGGGCAGGGAGGAAGCTCTGGGGCCAACGTCCTGACTTTC,CSVEGQGGSSGANVLTF
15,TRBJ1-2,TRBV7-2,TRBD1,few,TGTGCCAGCAGCTCCCCGGACAGGGGGGTCTATGGCTACACCTTC,CASSSPDRGVYGYTF
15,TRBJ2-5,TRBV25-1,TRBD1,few,TGTGCCAGCAGTGATCGGGACAGGGGTTTCGAGACCCAGTACTTC,CASSDRDRGFETQYF
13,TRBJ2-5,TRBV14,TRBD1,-,TGTGCCAGCCAGAGGGGGCGGCAAGAGACCCAGTACTTC,CASQRGRQETQYF
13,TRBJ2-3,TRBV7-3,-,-,TGTGCCAGCAGCTCCCAACACACAGATACGCAGTATTTT,CASSSQHTDTQYF
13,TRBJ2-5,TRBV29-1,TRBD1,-,TGCAGCGTTGTCTACAGGGGCGAAGAGACCCAGTACTTC,CSVVYRGEETQYF
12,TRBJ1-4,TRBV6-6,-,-,TGTGCCAGCAGTAATTTAAACGGAAAACTGTTTTTT,CASSNLNGKLFF
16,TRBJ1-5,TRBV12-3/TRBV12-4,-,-,TGTGCCAGCAGCCCCGGGCCCAGGGGAAGCAATCAGCCCCAGCATTTT,CASSPGPRGSNQPQHF
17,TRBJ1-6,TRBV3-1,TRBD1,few,TGTGCCAGCAGCCTACGGACAGGGAGCTCCTATAATTCACCCCTCCACTTT,CASSLRTGSSYNSPLHF
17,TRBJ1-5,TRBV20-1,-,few,TGCAGTGCTAGAGATCCGGGCAAGGGCCCTAGCAATCAGCCCCAGCATTTT,CSARDPGKGPSNQPQHF
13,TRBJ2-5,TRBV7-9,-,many,TGTGCCAGCAGCTTGGGGACATCCGAGACCCAGTACTTC,CASSLGTSETQYF
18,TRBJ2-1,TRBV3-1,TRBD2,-,TGTGCCAGCAGCCAAAAGTATAGTAGAGCGGGGGCCTACAATGAGCAGTTCTTC,CASSQKYSRAGAYNEQFF
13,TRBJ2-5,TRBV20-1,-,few,TGCAGTGCTAGAGCGGCGGTCCAAGAGACCCAGTACTTC,CSARAAVQETQYF
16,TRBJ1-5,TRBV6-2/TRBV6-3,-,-,TGTGCCAGCAGTTCCGCACAGGGATATAGCAATCAGCCCCAGCATTTT,CASSSAQGYSNQPQHF
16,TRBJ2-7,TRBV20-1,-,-,TGCAGTGCTAGAGTAGGGGATAGGATCTCCTACAATGAGCAGTACTTC,CSARVGDRISYNEQYF
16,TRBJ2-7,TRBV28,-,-,TGTGCCAGCAGTTTAGGGCCCGGGACATTCGCGGACGAGCAGTACTTC,CASSLGPGTFADEQYF
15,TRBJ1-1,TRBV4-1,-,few,TGCGCCAGCAGCCACCGGACAGCTCGGGACACTGAAGCTTTCTTT,CASSHRTARDTEAFF
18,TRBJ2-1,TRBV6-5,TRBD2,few,TGTGCCAGCAGTTTCGTAGGGGGAACGGGGGGGTTTGACAATGAGCAGTTCTTC,CASSFVGGTGGFDNEQFF
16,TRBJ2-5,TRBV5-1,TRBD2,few,TGCGCCAGCAGCTTGGAAGGACTAGCGGGGGGCGAGGGCCAGTACTTC,CASSLEGLAGGEGQYF
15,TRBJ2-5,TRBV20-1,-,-,TGCAGTGCTAGTCTAGTTAGGAGTTACCAAGAGACCCAGTACTTC,CSASLVRSYQETQYF
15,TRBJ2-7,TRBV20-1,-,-,TGCAGTGCTAGAGATAATACGGAGGGAACCTACGAGCAGTACTTC,CSARDNTEGTYEQYF
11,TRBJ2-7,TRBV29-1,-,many,TGCAGCGTTGAAAGTGGCTACGAGCAGTACTTC,CSVESGYEQYF
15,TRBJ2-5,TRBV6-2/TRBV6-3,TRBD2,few,TGTGCCAGCACCGACGGACACGGGGGGGTAGAGACCCAGTACTTC,CASTDGHGGVETQYF
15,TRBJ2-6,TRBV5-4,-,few,TGTGCCAGCAGCTCCCAGGCCTCTGGGGCCAACGTCCTGACTTTC,CASSSQASGANVLTF
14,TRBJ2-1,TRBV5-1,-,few,TGCGCCACCAGGAGAGACTCCTCCTACAATGAGCAGTTCTTC,CATRRDSSYNEQFF
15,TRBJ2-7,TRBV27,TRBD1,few,TGTGCCAGCAGTTCCCCCGGACAGGGGGCCCACGAGCAGTACTTC,CASSSPGQGAHEQYF
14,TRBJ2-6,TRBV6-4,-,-,TGTGCCAGCAGTGCCACCTCTGGGGCCAACGTCCTGACTTTC,CASSATSGANVLTF
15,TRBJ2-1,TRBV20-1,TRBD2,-,TGCAGTGCTTATACCGGGGGGAGCTCCTACAATGAGCAGTTCTTC,CSAYTGGSSYNEQFF
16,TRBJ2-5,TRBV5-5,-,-,TGTGCCAGCAGCTTGTTTCCGGGCGCAGGGGCCGAGACCCAGTACTTC,CASSLFPGAGAETQYF
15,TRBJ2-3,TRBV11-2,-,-,TGTGCCAGCAGCTTAAGCCGGACAGTCACAGATACGCAGTATTTT,CASSLSRTVTDTQYF
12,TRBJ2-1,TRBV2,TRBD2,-,TGTGCCAGCACGGGGGGGGCCAATGAGCAGTTCTTC,CASTGGANEQFF
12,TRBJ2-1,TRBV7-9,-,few,TGTGCCAGCGGGGTTCCCTACAATGAGCAGTTCTTC,CASGVPYNEQFF
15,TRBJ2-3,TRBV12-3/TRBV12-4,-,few,TGTGCCAGCAGTGGCTGGGGAACTAGCACAGATACGCAGTATTTT,CASSGWGTSTDTQYF
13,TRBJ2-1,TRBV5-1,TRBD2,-,TGCGCCAGCAAGGAAGCGGGGAATGGTGAGCAGTTCTTC,CASKEAGNGEQFF
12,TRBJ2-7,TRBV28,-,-,TGTGCCAGCACTCGGCTAAACTACGAGCAGTACTTC,CASTRLNYEQYF
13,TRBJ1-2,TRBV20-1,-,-,TGCAGTGCTAGAGATCAGTGGGGCGGGGGCTACACCTTC,CSARDQWGGGYTF
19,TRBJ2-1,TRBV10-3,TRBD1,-,TGTGCCATCAGTGCCTACGGGACAGGCGGATTGGGTTTCTACAATGAGCAGTTCTTC,CAISAYGTGGLGFYNEQFF
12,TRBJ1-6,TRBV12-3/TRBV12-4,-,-,TGTGCCAGCAGTTGGGGGGGATCACCCCTCCACTTT,CASSWGGSPLHF
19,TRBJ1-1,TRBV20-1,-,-,TGCAGTGCTAGAGTCTGGGACCGAAGCCTCAGGCTATTGAACACTGAAGCTTTCTTT,CSARVWDRSLRLLNTEAFF
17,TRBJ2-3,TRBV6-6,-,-,TGTGCCAGCTCTCATAGCAGGGCGATGGGGGCCACAGATACGCAGTATTTT,CASSHSRAMGATDTQYF
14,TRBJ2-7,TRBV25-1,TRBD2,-,TGTGCCAGCAGTGACACTAGGGAGGGTGGCGAGCAGTACTTC,CASSDTREGGEQYF
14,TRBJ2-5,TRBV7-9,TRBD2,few,TGTGCCAGCAGCTTAGGTACTAGCGTGGAGACCCAGTACTTC,CASSLGTSVETQYF
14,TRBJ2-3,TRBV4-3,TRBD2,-,TGCGCCAGCAGCTTCAAAGCGGGAGGGGATACGCAGTATTTT,CASSFKAGGDTQYF
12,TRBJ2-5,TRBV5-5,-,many,TGTGCCAGCAGCTTGGAAGGGCAGACCCAGTACTTC,CASSLEGQTQYF
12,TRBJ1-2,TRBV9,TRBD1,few,TGTGCCAGCAGTGTGACAGGGGATGGCTACACCTTC,CASSVTGDGYTF
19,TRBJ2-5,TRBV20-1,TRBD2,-,TGCAGTGCTAGATTGCGGCTAGCGGGGTTTCGACTGGGGCAAGAGACCCAGTACTTC,CSARLRLAGFRLGQETQYF
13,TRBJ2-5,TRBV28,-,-,TGTGCCAGCAATAGGTGGGGTGCCGAGACCCAGTACTTC,CASNRWGAETQYF
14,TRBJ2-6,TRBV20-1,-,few,TGCAGTGCTAGTAAGAGCTCTGGGGCCAACGTCCTGACTTTC,CSASKSSGANVLTF
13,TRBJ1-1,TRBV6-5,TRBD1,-,TGTGCCAGCAGTTTCCAGGGGGCAACTGAAGCTTTCTTT,CASSFQGATEAFF
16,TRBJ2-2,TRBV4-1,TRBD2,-,TGCGCCAGCAGTCAATCAGCGGGGGGCCTCACCGGGGAGCTGTTTTTT,CASSQSAGGLTGELFF